This TCR beta chain derives from a study of shared clonotypes between healthy human individuals. Overall study results and limits: The low donor count limited represented genetic and exposure-history diversity. Sampling included only blood; tissue repertoires likely differ.

Execution of the assay was at deep level. Repertoires were generated with immunoSEQ multiplex PCR, while TCRdb's copy carries only in-frame clones and drops some. The sample has roughly 500,000 clones; 75% to 85% are singletons. Germline V gene data show CDR1 as KGHSH and CDR2 as LQKENI. The V and J ends lost 8 bases and 3 bases, in that order; junction bases with no gene match: 11. This CDR3 is built from 18 residues. On this clone itself: Its antigen is as yet unknown.

The TCR was taken from a woman aged 40 to 50 in good health. Some clones in this sample may be carry-over from other donors' samples. Material: PBMCs. J is TRBJ2-6 and V is TRBV18; 12 bases line up with TRBD2. The CDR3 reads CASTRLAGDVGGANVLTF. In nucleotides, the CDR3 is TGTGCCAGCACCCGACTAGCGGGAGATGTAGGTGGGGCCAACGTCCTGACTTTC.